Listed here are 19 T cell receptor beta chains from one sample, sequenced in a study of blood T cell repertoires in COVID-19. Using immunoSEQ multiplex PCR, the repertoire was profiled, and TCRdb retains in-frame clones only, with some absent. The table has about 170,000 clones, 83% seen once. Sequenced material: peripheral blood. The receptors were sampled from a woman in her seventies who had recovered from COVID-19.

This chain links TRBV5-1 with TRBJ1-1; D not certain. The V and J ends lost 0 bases and 7 bases respectively, with 16 bases between them. The germline V gene encodes CDR1 SGHRS and CDR2 YFSETQ. This CDR3 is 15 amino acids long. The CDR3 nucleotides are TGCGCCAGCAGCTTGGCCGTAGGGCTCCGGGGTGAAGCTTTCTTT. Translating it yields CASSLAVGLRGEAFF.

There are a few counts of this clone. The rearrangement joins TRBV18 to TRBJ2-5; D is unclear. V was pared by 2 bases and J by 4 bases, with 8 bases between. Germline CDR1 reads KGHSH; CDR2 reads LQKENI. This CDR3 spans 13 amino acids. CDR3 protein: CASSPVTGETQYF. CDR3 bases: TGTGCCAGCTCACCAGTAACGGGAGAGACCCAGTACTTC.

This clone came up once. V and J are TRBV20-1 and TRBJ1-4; D unclear. The CDR3 sequence is 11 residues long. CDR1 is DFQATT and CDR2 is SNEGSKA in the germline V gene (reference sequence). V was trimmed by 4 bases and J by 7 bases, leaving 7 bases between them. CDR3 coding DNA: TGCAGTGCTAATCGGGGTGAAAAACTGTTTTTT. Encoded protein: CSANRGEKLFF.

V is TRBV28 and J is TRBJ1-2; TRBD1 might be the D (5 bases). Germline V CDR1 and CDR2: MDHEN, SYDVKM. The CDR3 is 12 residues long. The ends were cut back, 3 bases at V and 5 bases at J, with 7 bases in the middle. CDR3 in DNA: TGTGCCAGCAGTTTGACAGCGTATGGCTACACCTTC. This sequence encodes CASSLTAYGYTF.

The chain combines TRBV28 with TRBJ1-2, with 7 nucleotides matching TRBD1. V gave up 3 bases and J gave up 2 bases; unmatched junction bases: 3. The germline V gene encodes CDR1 MDHEN and CDR2 SYDVKM. The CDR3 loop spans 14 amino acids. The CDR3 spells CASSLVGGNYGYTF. CDR3 nucleotides: TGTGCCAGCAGTTTGGTAGGGGGCAACTATGGCTACACCTTC.

The rearrangement uses TRBV2 and TRBJ2-1, with TRBD2 matching 10 bases. CDR1 is SNHLY and CDR2 is FYNNEI in the germline V gene. CDR3 length: 15 amino acids. V lost 4 bases to trimming and J lost 9 bases; unmatched junction nucleotides: 9. The CDR3 is CASSGGPGLAREQFF. The CDR3 coding sequence is TGTGCCAGCAGTGGGGGGCCGGGACTAGCGCGTGAGCAGTTCTTC.

This chain joins TRBV15 and TRBJ2-3; the match to TRBD2 covers 14 bases. The CDR3 loop spans 22 amino acids. The trim removed 4 bases at V and 6 bases at J, leaving 24 bases unmatched. The germline V gene has CDR1 LNHNV and CDR2 YYDKDF (reference sequence). CDR3 protein: CATSTPPLGLAGDFRELDTQYF. CDR3 bases: TGTGCCACCAGCACCCCCCCCCTGGGACTAGCGGGAGATTTCCGCGAGTTGGATACGCAGTATTTT.

The chain combines TRBV6-6 with TRBJ1-6; D gene ambiguous. This CDR3 is 14 amino acids long. The V end lost 3 bases, the J end lost 8 bases, and 11 bases lay between the germline ends. CDR1 and CDR2 (germline): MNHNY, SVGAGI (reference sequence). CDR3 nucleotides: TGTGCCAGCAGTTATGGTCCACTGGATTCACCCCTCCACTTT. Encoded protein: CASSYGPLDSPLHF.

The chain joins TRBV7-8 to TRBJ2-7; 8 bases line up with TRBD1. The V and J ends lost 5 bases and 4 bases, in that order; junction bases with no gene match: 4. The CDR3 runs 13 residues. Germline CDR1 SGHVS, CDR2 FQNEAQ. The CDR3 DNA sequence: TGTGCCAGCAGCAGGACAGGGTTATACGAGCAGTACTTC. Encoded protein: CASSRTGLYEQYF.

The J gene is TRBJ2-5, the V gene TRBV19; possible D gene TRBD1, 6 bases. The CDR3 is 14 amino acids. The germline V gene encodes CDR1 LNHDA and CDR2 SQIVND (reference sequence). V shed 3 bases and J shed 1 base, with 9 bases lying between them. The CDR3 DNA follows: TGTGCCAGTAGTATGGGGGCGGTCCAAGAGACCCAGTACTTC. It translates to CASSMGAVQETQYF.

The chain recombines TRBV19 with TRBJ2-2, with 8 bases that match TRBD1. V lost 6 bases and J lost 4; bases outside the gene matches: 7. There are 15 residues in the CDR3. CDR1 and CDR2 from the germline V gene are LNHDA and SQIVND (reference sequence). CDR3 protein: CASRPTGESTGELFF. The DNA for the CDR3 is TGTGCCAGTAGACCGACAGGGGAGAGCACCGGGGAGCTGTTTTTT.

The V and J genes are TRBV7-3 and TRBJ1-2; D not resolved. CDR3 length equals 13 residues. The germline V gene encodes CDR1 SGHTA and CDR2 FQGTGA. Between the trimmed V and J ends, which lost 5 bases and 2 bases, there was a span of 9 bases. The CDR3 is CASSPEANYGYTF. The CDR3 DNA sequence: TGTGCCAGCAGCCCTGAGGCGAACTATGGCTACACCTTC. Using reference TRBV7-3 and TRBJ1-2 for the parts outside the CDR3, the full variable domain is GAGVSQTPSNKVTEKGKYVELRCDPISGHTALYWYRQSLGQGPEFLIYFQGTGAADDSGLPNDRFFAVRPEGSVSTLKIQRTERGDSAVYLCASSPEANYGYTFGSGTRLTVV.

V gene TRBV19 combines with J gene TRBJ2-1; D gene ambiguous. CDR1 is LNHDA and CDR2 is SQIVND in the germline V gene (reference sequence). This CDR3 region has 13 residues. Between the trimmed V and J ends, which lost 6 bases and 2 bases, there was a span of 8 bases. The CDR3 reads CASRRLPYNEQFF. CDR3 nucleotide sequence: TGTGCCAGTAGGCGGCTACCCTACAATGAGCAGTTCTTC.

The chain employs TRBV9 and TRBJ2-1, with 8 positions matching TRBD2. Germline CDR1 reads SGDLS; CDR2 reads YYNGEE. With V trimmed by 4 bases and J by 2 bases, 5 bases remained unmatched. The CDR3 extends over 15 amino acids. CDR3 DNA sequence: TGTGCCAGCAGCCTCGGGGGGGGCCCCTACAATGAGCAGTTCTTC. Translating gives CASSLGGGPYNEQFF.

This sequence joins TRBV6-6 and TRBJ1-5, with 10 bases matching TRBD1. The germline V gene encodes CDR1 MNHNY and CDR2 SVGAGI (reference sequence). V shed 10 bases and J 6 bases; nucleotides not matched to a gene: 3. This CDR3 has 12 amino acids. The CDR3: CAIGQGGQPQHF. DNA for the CDR3: TGTGCCATAGGACAGGGGGGTCAGCCCCAGCATTTT.

This clone was seen only a few times. The genes are TRBV3-1 (or the pseudogene TRBV3-2) and TRBJ1-2, with TRBD1 as a possible D gene (5 bases). The length of the CDR3 is 14 residues. Germline lookup yields CDR1 LGHDT and CDR2 YNNKEL (reference sequence). Trimming took 0 bases from V and 8 from J, leaving 13 bases between them. CDR3 region: CASSQDPRQGGYTF. In DNA, the CDR3 is TGTGCCAGCAGCCAAGACCCCCGGCAGGGCGGCTACACCTTC.

This chain links TRBV11-2 with TRBJ1-2; D is perhaps TRBD1 (5 bases). Trimming took off 10 bases at V and 8 bases at J, with 14 bases between the two ends. In germline, CDR1 is SGHAT, CDR2 FQNNGV. This CDR3 is 11 amino acids long. The DNA of the CDR3 is TGTGCCACCCGAAGGGCAGGGGGCTACACCTTC. As protein: CATRRAGGYTF.

The V and J genes are TRBV9 and TRBJ2-2; 7 bases map to TRBD2. The germline CDR1 and CDR2 sequences are SGDLS and YYNGEE. This CDR3 has 16 amino acids. J lost 4 bases, V lost 4 bases, and 10 bases had no gene match. Here the CDR3 reads CASSPRASGGTGELFF. As DNA, the CDR3 is TGTGCCAGCAGCCCCCGTGCTAGCGGAGGCACCGGGGAGCTGTTTTTT. Full variable domain (remainder filled in from reference TRBV9 and TRBJ2-2): DSGVTQTPKHLITATGQRVTLRCSPRSGDLSVYWYQQSLDQGLQFLIQYYNGEERAKGNILERFSAQQFPDLHSELNLSSLELGDSALYFCASSPRASGGTGELFFGEGSRLTVL.

The chain links TRBV11-1 to TRBJ1-1, with D unresolved. The CDR3 contains 14 residues. Per germline, CDR1 SGHAT and CDR2 FQDESV (reference sequence). V was shortened by 5 bases and J by 5 bases, with 15 bases between the two germline ends. Here the CDR3 reads CASSRRRGVTEAFF. CDR3 DNA sequence: TGTGCCAGCAGCCGCCGGCGGGGTGTAACTGAAGCTTTCTTT.